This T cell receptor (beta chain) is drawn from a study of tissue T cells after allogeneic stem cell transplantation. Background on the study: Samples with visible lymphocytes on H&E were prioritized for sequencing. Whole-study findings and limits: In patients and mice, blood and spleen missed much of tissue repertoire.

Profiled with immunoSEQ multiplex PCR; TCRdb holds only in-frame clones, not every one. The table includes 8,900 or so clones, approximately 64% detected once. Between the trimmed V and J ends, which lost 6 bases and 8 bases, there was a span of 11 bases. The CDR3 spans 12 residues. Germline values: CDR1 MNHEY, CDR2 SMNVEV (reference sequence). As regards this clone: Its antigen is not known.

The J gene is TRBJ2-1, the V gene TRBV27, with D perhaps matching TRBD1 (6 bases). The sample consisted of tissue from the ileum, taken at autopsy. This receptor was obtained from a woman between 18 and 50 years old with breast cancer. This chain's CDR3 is CASSPQGYEQFF. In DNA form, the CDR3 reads TGTGCCAGCAGCCCACAGGGTTATGAGCAGTTCTTC.